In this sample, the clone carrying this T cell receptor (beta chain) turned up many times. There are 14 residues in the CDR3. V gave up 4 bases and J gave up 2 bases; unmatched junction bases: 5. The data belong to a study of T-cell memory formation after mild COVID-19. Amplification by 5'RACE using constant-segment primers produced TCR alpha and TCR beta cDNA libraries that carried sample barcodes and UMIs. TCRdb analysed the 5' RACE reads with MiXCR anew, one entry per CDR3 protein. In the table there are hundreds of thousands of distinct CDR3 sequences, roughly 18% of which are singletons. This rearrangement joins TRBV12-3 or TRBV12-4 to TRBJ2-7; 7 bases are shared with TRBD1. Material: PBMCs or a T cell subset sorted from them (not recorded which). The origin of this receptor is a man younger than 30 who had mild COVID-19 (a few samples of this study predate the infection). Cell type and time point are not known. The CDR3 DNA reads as TGTGCCAGCAGTTACGGGGACAGAGCCTACGAGCAGTACTTC. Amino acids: CASSYGDRAYEQYF.